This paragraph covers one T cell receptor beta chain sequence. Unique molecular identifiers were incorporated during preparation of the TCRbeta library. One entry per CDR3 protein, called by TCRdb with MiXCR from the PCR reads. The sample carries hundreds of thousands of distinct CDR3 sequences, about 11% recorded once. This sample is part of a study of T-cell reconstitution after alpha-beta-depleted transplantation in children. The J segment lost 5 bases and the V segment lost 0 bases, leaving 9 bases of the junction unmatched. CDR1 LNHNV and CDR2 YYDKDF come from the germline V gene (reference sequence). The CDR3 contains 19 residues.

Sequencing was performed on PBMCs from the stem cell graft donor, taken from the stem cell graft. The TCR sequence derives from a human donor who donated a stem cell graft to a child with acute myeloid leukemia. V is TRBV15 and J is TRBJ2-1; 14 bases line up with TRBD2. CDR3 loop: CATSRDPGTSGSMDNEQFF. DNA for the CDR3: TGTGCCACCAGCAGAGATCCTGGGACTAGCGGGAGCATGGACAATGAGCAGTTCTTC.